This T cell receptor (beta chain) appears in the sequencing data of a study of CD8+ T cells in alopecia areata. Study-level background: It was oral tofacitinib, at 5 to 10 mg twice daily, that treated patients received. Regarding the study as a whole: Tissue-resident alphabeta T cells belonging to normal skin likewise get sequenced within scalp specimens. There were many expanded lesional clones persisting in scalp and blood during tofacitinib.

V was cut by 0 bases and J by 5 bases, with 13 bases left in between. The CDR3 totals 15 residues. The germline gives CDR1 SQVTM, CDR2 ANQGSEA. This clone was detected only once. Its antigen is unknown. The treatment is: oral pan-JAK inhibitor, 5-10 mg twice daily. Sequencing relied on a cDNA template that was reverse transcribed from extracted RNA. TCRdb's table, derived via immunoSEQ multiplex PCR, lists solely in-frame clones and lacks some. The table has about 290,000 clones, about 62% seen once. The chain joins TRBV29-1 to TRBJ1-4; tentatively, D is TRBD1 (5 bases). Specimen: CD4+ T cells sorted from blood, collected at week 24, from a patient treated with tofacitinib. This clonotype was sampled from a human donor with alopecia areata. CDR3 residues: CSVEDPRGQNEKLFF. The CDR3 nucleotides read TGCAGCGTTGAAGATCCGAGGGGTCAGAATGAAAAACTGTTTTTT.